The following is a T cell receptor (beta chain) sequence with its context. This table comes from immunoSEQ multiplex PCR, and its TCRdb copy is limited to in-frame clones, with some not included. The sample holds 100,000 to 140,000 clones, roughly 83% seen once. The data belong to a study of blood T cell repertoires in COVID-19. V shed 5 bases and J 0 bases; nucleotides not matched to a gene: 3. The CDR3 has 16 amino acids. Germline V CDR1 and CDR2: SEHNR, FQNEAQ (reference sequence). The gene calls are TRBV7-9 and TRBJ2-6; TRBD1 agrees at 8 bases. Specimen: peripheral blood. This clonotype originated in a human donor in a cohort sampled during active COVID-19. The DNA for the CDR3 is TGTGCCAGCAGCCGGACAGGGTACTCTGGGGCCAACGTCCTGACTTTC. Translated: CASSRTGYSGANVLTF.